This TCR beta chain derives from a study of CD8 T cells in Susac syndrome. Note on this clonotype: Its antigen remains unidentified.

Random-hexamer reverse transcription was applied to about 0.45 to 1 ug RNA. MiXCR was run by TCRdb on the immunoSEQ multiplex PCR reads, yielding one entry per CDR3 protein. The table records roughly 300,000 distinct CDR3 sequences, 70% to 90% of them present only once. Study results and caveats: It was acknowledged by the study that relatively few individuals were included in its TCR sequencing and HLA analysis.

The V segment lost 6 bases and the J segment 0 bases; nucleotides outside the gene matches: 10. CDR3 size: 17 residues. Germline V gene sequence: CDR1 MNHEY, CDR2 SVGEGT. The origin of this receptor is a human donor with multiple sclerosis. The specimen was CD8+ T cells from PBMCs. The rearrangement uses TRBV6-2 or TRBV6-3 and TRBJ2-7, with 11 nucleotides matching TRBD2. For the CDR3, the DNA is TGTGCCAGCAGCTGCGGACTAGCGGGTTTAAGCTCCTACGAGCAGTACTTC. This translates into CASSCGLAGLSSYEQYF.